This T cell receptor (beta chain) stems from a study of blood T cell repertoires in COVID-19. Turning to the study itself: From the United States, Italy and Spain came samples of acute and convalescent COVID-19. Sources were T cells, B-cell-depleted T cells, or PBMCs; the material itself was cDNA or gDNA.

In the original workflow: From reference gene primer amplification, estimates of nucleated cell counts were derived. Produced via immunoSEQ multiplex PCR; TCRdb's table is partial and in-frame only. The DNA was the basis for D and trimming; V, J and clone size are from that table. The sample has tens of thousands of clones; about 88% are singletons. CDR3 length: 15 residues. The V and J ends lost 6 bases and 0 bases respectively, with 12 bases between them. Per germline, CDR1 SGHTA and CDR2 FQGNSA. The chain uses TRBV7-2 and TRBJ1-3, with a tentative D call TRBD1 (6 bases). The sequencing sample was made of peripheral blood. The receptor was derived from a man in his 70s with active or convalescent COVID-19. DNA of the CDR3: TGTGCCAGCAGTCAGCAGGGGAACTCTGGAAACACCATATATTTT. This codes for CASSQQGNSGNTIYF.